This T cell receptor (beta chain) was recovered during a study of Ad26.COV2.S vaccination and SARS-CoV-2 variants. Study overall: Intramuscular Ad26.COV2.S at 5x10^10 or 1x10^11 viral particles. Study-wide findings and caveats: It was vaccine recipients, not placebo recipients, who had the higher spike-specific TCR breadth.

Comment on this clone: Its antigen is still unknown.

Germline CDR1 and CDR2: SGHTA and FQGNSA. The CDR3 length is 13 residues. V was cut by 3 bases and J by 7 bases, with 13 bases left in between. Documented treatment: around 19 received Ad26.COV2.S at low or high dose, single or two shots; five or six received placebo; per-sample allocation not given. Specimen acquisition occurred on day 63 following the initial vaccine or placebo injection. Cohort 1b enrolled adults aged 18-55 years in Boston. Only in-frame clones appear in the TCRdb table, and some are missing; sequencing was by immunoSEQ multiplex PCR. The sample has fewer than 400,000 clones; roughly 90% are singletons.

The sample here was peripheral blood, taken in a trial of Ad26.COV2.S vaccine versus placebo. J is TRBJ2-7 and V is TRBV7-2, with D hard to call. The sequence derives from a person aged 18-65 years who received the Ad26.COV2.S COVID-19 vaccine or a placebo. As DNA, the CDR3 is TGTGCCAGCAGCTTTTTAATAGGTTTAGAGCAGTACTTC. It is translated as CASSFLIGLEQYF.